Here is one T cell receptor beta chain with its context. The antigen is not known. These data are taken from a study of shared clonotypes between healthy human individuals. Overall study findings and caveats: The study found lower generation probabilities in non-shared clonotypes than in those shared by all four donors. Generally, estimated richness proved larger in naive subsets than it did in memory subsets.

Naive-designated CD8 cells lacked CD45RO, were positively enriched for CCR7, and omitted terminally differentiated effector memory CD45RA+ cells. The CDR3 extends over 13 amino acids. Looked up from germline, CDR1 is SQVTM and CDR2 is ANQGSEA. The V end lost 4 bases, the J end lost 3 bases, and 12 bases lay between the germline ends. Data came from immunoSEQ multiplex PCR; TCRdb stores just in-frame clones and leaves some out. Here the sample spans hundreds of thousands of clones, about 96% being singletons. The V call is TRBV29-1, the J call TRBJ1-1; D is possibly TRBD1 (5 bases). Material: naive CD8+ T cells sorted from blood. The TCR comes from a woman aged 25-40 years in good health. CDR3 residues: CSVGGSVYTEAFF. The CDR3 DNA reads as TGCAGCGTTGGGGGGTCCGTATACACTGAAGCTTTCTTT.